Each of the 21 T cell receptor beta chains below was sequenced from the same sample in a study of CD8 T cells in Susac syndrome. Reverse transcription of roughly 0.5 to 1 ug RNA was carried out with random hexamers. MiXCR, run by TCRdb on the immunoSEQ multiplex PCR reads, gives a single entry per CDR3 protein. The sample carries under 250,000 distinct CDR3 sequences, about 93% recorded once. Input material: CD4+ T cells from PBMCs. These receptor sequences come from a human donor with multiple sclerosis.

This clonotype was picked up one time. The genes are TRBV4-1 and TRBJ1-2, with 7 positions matching TRBD1. CDR1 MGHRA and CDR2 YSYEKL come from the germline V gene. The CDR3 has 15 residues. V trimming: 1 base; J trimming: 4 bases; junction bases outside the gene matches: 6. The CDR3 DNA sequence: TGCGCCAGCAGCCAAGGGGCAGGGGGAATCTATGGCTACACCTTC. Protein: CASSQGAGGIYGYTF.

This clonotype came up a few times. The V and J genes are TRBV11-2 and TRBJ1-3; a possible D gene is TRBD1 (6 bases). The CDR3 runs to 14 residues. Trimming took off 3 bases at V and 3 bases at J, with 9 bases between the two ends. Looked up from germline, CDR1 is SGHAT and CDR2 is FQNNGV. The CDR3 loop reads CASSFGQYGNTIYF. CDR3 sequence (DNA): TGTGCCAGCAGCTTCGGACAGTATGGAAACACCATATATTTT.

The V and J genes are TRBV4-2 and TRBJ1-3; D not certain. V lost 4 bases and J 1 base, leaving 8 bases between the germline ends. This CDR3 spans 14 amino acids. Germline CDR1 is LGHNA and CDR2 is YNFKEQ. The CDR3 reads CASSRTGSGNTIYF. CDR3 coding DNA: TGTGCCAGCAGCCGGACCGGGTCTGGAAACACCATATATTTT.

The J gene is TRBJ2-6, the V gene TRBV24-1; the D is unclear. This CDR3 is built from 15 residues. Germline V gene sequence: CDR1 KGHDR, CDR2 SFDVKD. V lost 3 bases and J 0 bases, leaving 5 bases between the germline ends. The CDR3 nucleotides read TGTGCCACCAGTGATAGGACCTCTGGGGCCAACGTCCTGACTTTC. Translated, it gives CATSDRTSGANVLTF.

The V call is TRBV7-2, the J call TRBJ2-5; 7 positions match TRBD1. Germline V gene lookup returns CDR1 SGHTA and CDR2 FQGNSA. The V segment lost 4 bases and the J segment 1 base; nucleotides outside the gene matches: 6. The CDR3 covers 15 residues. The CDR3 spells CASSSRRQGQETQYF. CDR3 in DNA: TGTGCCAGCAGCTCCAGACGACAGGGCCAAGAGACCCAGTACTTC.

V and J are TRBV12-3 or TRBV12-4 and TRBJ2-2; the D gene is possibly TRBD1 (5 bases). CDR3 size: 17 residues. Trimming left V 1 base short and J 0 bases short, with 12 bases between. DNA of the CDR3: TGTGCCAGCAGTTTAGTTCTGGGGCGGCCGAACACCGGGGAGCTGTTTTTT. Its translation is CASSLVLGRPNTGELFF.

The chain is built from TRBV4-1 and TRBJ2-7; 7 bases fit TRBD2. Germline V gene data show CDR1 as MGHRA and CDR2 as YSYEKL. The V gene end was trimmed by 1 base and the J gene end by 2 bases; junction bases not matched to a gene: 5. This CDR3 contains 15 residues. In nucleotides, the CDR3 is TGCGCCAGCAGCCAAGGGGCTAGCGGAACCTACGAGCAGTACTTC. It codes for CASSQGASGTYEQYF.

This rearrangement joins TRBV18 to TRBJ1-2; tentatively, D is TRBD1 (5 bases). From germline, CDR1 is KGHSH and CDR2 LQKENI. V shed 6 bases and J shed 2 bases, with 10 bases lying between them. The CDR3 is 13 amino acids. CDR3 protein: CASSPPGNYGYTF. DNA for the CDR3: TGTGCCAGCTCGCCTCCAGGGAACTATGGCTACACCTTC. Filled out from reference TRBV18 and TRBJ1-2, the complete variable domain reads NAGVMQNPRHLVRRRGQEARLRCSPMKGHSHVYWYRQLPEEGLKFMVYLQKENIIDESGMPKERFSAEFPKEGPSILRIQQVVRGDSAAYFCASSPPGNYGYTFGSGTRLTVV.

The rearrangement joins TRBV6-1 to TRBJ2-3, with 7 bases aligning to TRBD2. The CDR3 is made up of 15 amino acids. Germline CDR1 is MNHNS and CDR2 is SASEGT. The V and J ends lost 6 bases and 1 base, in that order; junction bases with no gene match: 7. CDR3 sequence (DNA): TGTGCCAGCAGCCAACGGGGGGTCCGCACAGATACGCAGTATTTT. Encoded protein: CASSQRGVRTDTQYF.

The DNA of the CDR3 is TGTGCCAGCAGCCAAGAGGTTAGCCCGGAGCAGTTCTTC. It is translated as CASSQEVSPEQFF. The V gene is TRBV3-1, the J gene TRBJ2-1; D is unclear. The CDR3 sequence is 13 residues long. Germline V CDR1 and CDR2: LGHDT, YNNKEL (reference sequence). V lost 0 bases to trimming and J lost 10 bases, with 10 bases between them.

V usage is TRBV12-3 or TRBV12-4 and J usage is TRBJ2-5; 10 bases align to TRBD1. The CDR3 contains 16 residues. The V segment lost 3 bases and the J segment 0 bases; nucleotides outside the gene matches: 4. For the CDR3, the DNA is TGTGCCAGCAGTTTTTTGGGGACAGGGGACCAAGAGACCCAGTACTTC. Encoded protein: CASSFLGTGDQETQYF.

The chain employs TRBV18 and TRBJ2-1, with 13 bases lining up with TRBD2. Germline CDR1 is KGHSH and CDR2 is LQKENI. This CDR3 spans 18 amino acids. The ends lost 5 bases at V and 15 bases at J; junction bases unmatched: 22. This CDR3 is CASSSGLAGVSVDGSLFF. The CDR3 DNA is TGTGCCAGCTCATCAGGACTAGCGGGAGTATCGGTTGACGGTTCCCTGTTCTTC.

Only one count was recorded for this clonotype. CDR3 coding DNA: TGCAGTGCTAACCCCTTGAGGGCTGACAATCAGCCCCAGCATTTT. Protein sequence: CSANPLRADNQPQHF. This chain uses TRBV20-1 with TRBJ1-5; no clear D gene. CDR3 length equals 15 residues. V lost 4 bases and J lost 3, with 16 bases in between. CDR1 is DFQATT and CDR2 is SNEGSKA in the germline V gene (reference sequence).

This chain links TRBV5-1 with TRBJ2-3, with 9 bases lining up with TRBD2. After removal of 1 base from V and 2 bases from J, the junction contained 5 bases not matched to a gene. The CDR3 is 16 amino acids. Germline V gives CDR1 SGHRS, CDR2 YFSETQ. In DNA, the CDR3 is TGCGCCAGCAGCTTGATGGCTAGCGGGACCACAGATACGCAGTATTTT. Translation gives CASSLMASGTTDTQYF.

This rearrangement joins TRBV6-4 to TRBJ1-5; D is uncertain. Trimming shortened V by 6 bases and J by 0 bases, and 9 bases separated the two germline ends. This CDR3 contains 14 residues. Germline V gene data show CDR1 as MRHNA and CDR2 as SNTAGT. CDR3 sequence: CASSEDHSNQPQHF. Written as DNA, the CDR3 is TGTGCCAGCAGCGAGGACCATAGCAATCAGCCCCAGCATTTT.

This rearrangement joins TRBV7-8 to TRBJ2-7; D is uncertain. Trimming removed 5 bases from V and 2 bases from J, with 16 bases in between. CDR3 length: 15 residues. Germline V gives CDR1 SGHVS, CDR2 FQNEAQ. This CDR3 reads CASSPGHRSPYEQYF. The CDR3 coding sequence is TGTGCCAGCAGCCCCGGTCATAGGTCACCCTACGAGCAGTACTTC.

The chain employs TRBV2 and TRBJ2-7, with TRBD1 matching over 7 bases. CDR1 is SNHLY, CDR2 FYNNEI, per germline. The CDR3 sequence is 13 residues long. The V segment lost 5 bases and the J segment 6 bases; nucleotides outside the gene matches: 7. The CDR3 nucleotides are TGTGCCAGCAGTTACAGGGGAGCCGGCGAGCAGTACGTC. It is translated as CASSYRGAGEQYV.

This chain connects TRBV4-1 to TRBJ1-6; D is perhaps TRBD1 (5 bases). Germline V gene lookup returns CDR1 MGHRA and CDR2 YSYEKL. The CDR3 consists of 17 residues. The V gene lost 5 bases and the J gene lost 7 bases, with 21 bases spanning the gap. CDR3 residues: CASSDRMRGALNSPLHF. The DNA for the CDR3 is TGCGCCAGCAGCGACCGAATGAGGGGCGCTCTGAATTCACCCCTCCACTTT.

This clonotype was seen only once. The CDR3 DNA is TGTGCCAGCAGCCGCGCATGGGAACTCGGTGAAAAACTGTTTTTT. Residues: CASSRAWELGEKLFF. The V and J genes are TRBV3-1 and TRBJ1-4; no definite D call. CDR1 LGHDT and CDR2 YNNKEL come from the germline V gene (reference sequence). The V end was cut by 4 bases, the J end by 7 bases, with 16 bases between. The CDR3 totals 15 residues.

V and J are TRBV19 and TRBJ1-2; D might be TRBD1 (5 bases). Trimming removed 3 bases at V and 5 bases at J, with 16 bases between. The CDR3 sequence is 15 residues long. CDR1 and CDR2 from the germline V gene are LNHDA and SQIVND (reference sequence). Here the CDR3 reads CASSMSGTGQYGYTF. In nucleotides, the CDR3 is TGTGCCAGTAGTATGTCAGGAACGGGGCAGTATGGCTACACCTTC.

The table lists this clonotype with a count of one. The chain uses TRBV27 and TRBJ1-6; D gene ambiguous. The germline V gene encodes CDR1 MNHEY and CDR2 SMNVEV (reference sequence). The CDR3 is 16 residues long. Trimming removed 6 bases at V and 5 bases at J, with 17 bases between. The CDR3 bases are TGTGCCAGCAGCTTAACAGAGGCGGCAGATAATTCACCCCTCCACTTT. The encoded protein is CASSLTEAADNSPLHF.